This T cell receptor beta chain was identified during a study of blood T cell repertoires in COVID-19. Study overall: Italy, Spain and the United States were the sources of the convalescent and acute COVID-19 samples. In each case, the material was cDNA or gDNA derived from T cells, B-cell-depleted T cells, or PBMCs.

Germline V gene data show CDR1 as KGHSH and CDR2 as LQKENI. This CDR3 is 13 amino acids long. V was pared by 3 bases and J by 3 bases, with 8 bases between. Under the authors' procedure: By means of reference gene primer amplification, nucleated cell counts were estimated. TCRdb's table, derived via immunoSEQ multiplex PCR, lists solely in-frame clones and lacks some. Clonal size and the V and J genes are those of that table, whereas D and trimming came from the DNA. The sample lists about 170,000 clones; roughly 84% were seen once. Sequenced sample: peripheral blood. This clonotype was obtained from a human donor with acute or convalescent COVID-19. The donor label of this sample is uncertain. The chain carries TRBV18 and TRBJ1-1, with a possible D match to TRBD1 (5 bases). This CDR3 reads CASSPGRDTEAFF. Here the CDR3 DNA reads TGTGCCAGCTCACCGGGCAGGGACACTGAAGCTTTCTTT.